The clone carrying this TCR beta chain appeared a single time. These data belong to a study of cytomegalovirus exposure and HLA in healthy donors. CDR1 SEHNR and CDR2 FQNEAQ come from the germline V gene (reference sequence). The CDR3 extends over 16 amino acids. V was shortened by 7 bases and J by 0 bases, with 19 bases between the two germline ends. With 60 Vbeta and 13 Jbeta primers, the PCR was carried out. TCRdb's table, derived via immunoSEQ multiplex PCR, lists solely in-frame clones and lacks some. The sample lists over 70,000 clones; 65% were seen once. The TCR was taken from a woman aged 45-65 years in good health and CMV-seropositive. Sequences were obtained from PBMCs. The genes are TRBV7-9 and TRBJ2-7; D is uncertain. The CDR3 reads CASNIIRAQDSYEQYF. The CDR3 DNA is TGTGCCAGCAACATCATTCGCGCTCAGGACTCCTACGAGCAGTACTTC.